The next 29 T cell receptor beta chains were all read from a single sample in a study of T cell responses to AZD1222 COVID-19 vaccine. The assay was immunoSEQ multiplex PCR, and TCRdb's table has in-frame clones only and misses some. The table shows some 95,000 clones, with roughly nine tenths occurring only once. This material consisted of peripheral blood, taken on day 0 of AZD1222 vaccination. The receptors derive from an adult in good health.

The J gene is TRBJ1-2, the V gene TRBV6-5; D perhaps matches TRBD1 (5 bases). This CDR3 is built from 14 residues. Trimming removed 4 bases from V and 4 bases from J, with 13 bases in between. CDR1 and CDR2 from the germline V gene are MNHEY and SVGAGI. CDR3 DNA: TGTGCCAGCAGTTCACCGGGACGGGCCTATGGCTACACCTTC. It is translated as CASSSPGRAYGYTF.

The chain has TRBV2 and TRBJ1-5; D is undetermined. The V and J ends lost 4 bases and 6 bases respectively, with 16 bases between them. The length of the CDR3 is 15 residues. Germline CDR1 and CDR2: SNHLY and FYNNEI. CDR3 protein: CASSVSSWGSQPQHF. CDR3 in DNA: TGTGCCAGCAGTGTCTCGAGTTGGGGAAGTCAGCCCCAGCATTTT.

This clone was detected once. This chain links TRBV5-4 with TRBJ1-1, with no clear D. The CDR3 consists of 13 residues. Between the trimmed V and J ends, which lost 0 bases and 1 base, there was a span of 4 bases. Germline V gene sequence: CDR1 SGHNT, CDR2 YYREEE (reference sequence). The CDR3 bases are TGTGCCAGCAGCTTGGGCAGGAACACTGAAGCTTTCTTT. This sequence encodes CASSLGRNTEAFF.

The chain combines TRBV3-1 (or the pseudogene TRBV3-2) with TRBJ1-1; D perhaps matches TRBD1 (6 bases). V was clipped by 3 bases and J by 1 base, with 9 bases between them. Germline-derived CDR1 and CDR2 are LGHDT and YNNKEL (reference sequence). The CDR3 spans 14 residues. The CDR3 DNA reads as TGTGCCAGCAGCCAGGCAGGGGAGAACACTGAAGCTTTCTTT. This encodes CASSQAGENTEAFF.

The chain is built from TRBV7-9 and TRBJ2-7; D tentatively reads TRBD1 or TRBD2 (5 bases each). Trimming shortened V by 6 bases and J by 2 bases, and 11 bases separated the two germline ends. This CDR3 contains 13 residues. Germline CDR1 reads SEHNR; CDR2 reads FQNEAQ (reference sequence). CDR3 nucleotides: TGTGCCAGCAGAAGGGACCGAACCTACGAGCAGTACTTC. Protein product: CASRRDRTYEQYF.

The V gene is TRBV5-6, the J gene TRBJ2-2; D is uncertain. This CDR3 spans 11 amino acids. Per the germline V gene, CDR1 is SGHDT and CDR2 is YYEEEE. V dropped 2 bases and J dropped 6 bases, with 2 bases sitting between them. Here the CDR3 DNA reads TGTGCCAGCAGCTTTGCCGGGGAGCTGTTTTTT. Translating gives CASSFAGELFF.

This sequence joins TRBV6-1 and TRBJ1-5; no firm D call. V was shortened by 2 bases and J by 0 bases, with 20 bases between the two germline ends. This CDR3 has 19 amino acids. The germline CDR1 and CDR2 sequences are MNHNS and SASEGT. In DNA form, the CDR3 reads TGTGCCAGCAGTGAAAGGCCGTACACCGGTACCTATAGCAATCAGCCCCAGCATTTT. Translation gives CASSERPYTGTYSNQPQHF.

This chain connects TRBV11-2 to TRBJ1-1; the D is unclear. Per germline, CDR1 SGHAT and CDR2 FQNNGV. V dropped 5 bases and J dropped 1 base, with 14 bases sitting between them. The CDR3 is made up of 15 amino acids. The CDR3 sequence: CASSRSLVRNTEAFF. DNA for the CDR3: TGTGCCAGCAGCCGATCCCTCGTCCGGAACACTGAAGCTTTCTTT.

The CDR3 here is CASSQDLGATDTQYF. The DNA of the CDR3 is TGTGCCAGCAGCCAAGATCTGGGGGCCACAGATACGCAGTATTTT. The chain employs TRBV3-1 (or the pseudogene TRBV3-2) and TRBJ2-3; D possibly corresponds to TRBD1 (6 bases). This CDR3 region has 15 residues. Germline V gives CDR1 LGHDT, CDR2 YNNKEL (reference sequence). V shed 0 bases and J shed 2 bases, with 9 bases lying between them.

With respect to this clone: Other nucleotide sequences in the sample specify the same CDR3. The V and J genes are TRBV6-5 and TRBJ1-1; no clear D gene. Germline assignment: CDR1 MNHEY and CDR2 SVGAGI. V lost 2 bases and J 0 bases, leaving 4 bases between the germline ends. There are 13 residues in the CDR3. Here the CDR3 reads CASSYRVNTEAFF. As DNA, the CDR3 is TGTGCCAGCAGTTACAGGGTGAACACTGAAGCTTTCTTT.

This chain joins TRBV4-2 and TRBJ2-3; D may be TRBD1 (5 bases). V lost 4 bases and J lost 0, with 14 bases in between. The germline CDR1 and CDR2 sequences are LGHNA and YNFKEQ. The CDR3 extends over 16 amino acids. CDR3 sequence: CASSPLGALSTDTQYF. As DNA, the CDR3 is TGTGCCAGCAGCCCCTTAGGGGCCCTCAGCACAGATACGCAGTATTTT.

The J gene is TRBJ1-4, the V gene TRBV4-3, with 8 bases lining up with TRBD1. This CDR3 is 14 amino acids long. Germline CDR1 and CDR2: LGHNA and YSLEER. The V segment lost 1 base and the J segment 11 bases; nucleotides outside the gene matches: 6. CDR3 coding DNA: TGCGCCAGCAGCCAAGGGACAGGGATAGAGAAACTGTTTTTT. Protein: CASSQGTGIEKLFF.

V gene TRBV20-1 combines with J gene TRBJ2-5; D possibly corresponds to TRBD2 (7 bases). Germline CDR1 and CDR2: DFQATT and SNEGSKA (reference sequence). This CDR3 is built from 13 residues. Trimming pared 3 bases from V and 9 bases from J, leaving 17 bases between. CDR3 region: CSASHGGPTAQYF. In DNA, the CDR3 is TGCAGTGCTAGTCACGGGGGGCCTACGGCCCAGTACTTC.

The V call is TRBV27, the J call TRBJ1-6; D unresolved. This CDR3 has 15 amino acids. Germline V gene data show CDR1 as MNHEY and CDR2 as SMNVEV (reference sequence). V lost 3 bases and J 7 bases, leaving 13 bases between the germline ends. The CDR3 sequence: CASSFGTGGNSPLHF. The CDR3 coding sequence is TGTGCCAGCAGTTTTGGAACCGGAGGGAATTCACCCCTCCACTTT.

The J gene is TRBJ2-5, the V gene TRBV9; no clear D. Germline V gene data show CDR1 as SGDLS and CDR2 as YYNGEE. This CDR3 comprises 12 residues. Trimming stripped 4 bases from V and 7 bases from J, with 11 bases between. CDR3 DNA: TGTGCCAGCAGCCCGACCGGATGGACCCAGTACTTC. Its translation is CASSPTGWTQYF.

V is TRBV5-1 and J is TRBJ2-2; weak D call: TRBD1 (5 bases). From germline, CDR1 is SGHRS and CDR2 YFSETQ. This CDR3 is built from 15 residues. Trimming left V 3 bases short and J 3 bases short, with 12 bases between. The CDR3 loop is CASSWGLADTGELFF. CDR3 nucleotide sequence: TGCGCCAGCAGCTGGGGCTTAGCCGACACCGGGGAGCTGTTTTTT.

The chain joins TRBV28 to TRBJ1-5; TRBD1 agrees at 7 bases. Per germline, CDR1 MDHEN and CDR2 SYDVKM. The CDR3 has 15 residues. J lost 6 bases, V lost 5 bases, and 10 bases had no gene match. CDR3 nucleotide sequence: TGTGCCAGCAGTATCAACAGGGGTGGCGTTCAGCCCCAGCATTTT. It yields the protein CASSINRGGVQPQHF. Full variable domain (rest looked up from reference TRBV28 and TRBJ1-5): DVKVTQSSRYLVKRTGEKVFLECVQDMDHENMFWYRQDPGLGLRLIYFSYDVKMKEKGDIPEGYSVSREKKERFSLILESASTNQTSMYLCASSINRGGVQPQHFGDGTRLSIL.

This chain links TRBV5-4 with TRBJ2-3; 15 positions match TRBD2. Germline trimming cut 4 bases from V and 1 base from J; bases unmatched to any gene: 4. The CDR3 consists of 17 residues. Per germline, CDR1 SGHNT and CDR2 YYREEE (reference sequence). The CDR3 region has the DNA TGTGCCAGCAGCCCGTGGACTAGCGGGGGGGGCACAGATACGCAGTATTTT. The encoded protein is CASSPWTSGGGTDTQYF.

The chain links TRBV3-1 (or the pseudogene TRBV3-2) to TRBJ2-5; 12 nucleotides agree with TRBD2. V lost 0 bases and J lost 1; bases outside the gene matches: 6. The germline V gene encodes CDR1 LGHDT and CDR2 YNNKEL (reference sequence). The CDR3 totals 18 residues. CDR3 region: CASSQDGMGLAGQETQYF. DNA of the CDR3: TGTGCCAGCAGCCAAGATGGGATGGGACTAGCGGGCCAAGAGACCCAGTACTTC.

The V gene is TRBV10-3, the J gene TRBJ2-1; D ambiguous. V was shortened by 0 bases and J by 8 bases, with 14 bases between the two germline ends. Germline CDR1 reads ENHRY; CDR2 reads SYGVKD. This CDR3 is built from 15 residues. The CDR3 sequence: CAISESALRVDEQFF. The CDR3, as DNA: TGTGCCATCAGTGAGTCGGCCCTGAGAGTCGATGAGCAGTTCTTC.

In its sample, this clone was seen once. This sequence joins TRBV4-1 and TRBJ2-2; 7 bases map to TRBD2. V dropped 0 bases and J dropped 15; count of bases not matched to a gene: 19. The germline CDR1 and CDR2 sequences are MGHRA and YSYEKL. There are 17 residues in the CDR3. The CDR3 sequence is CASSQDTVGLRTGRLFF. The CDR3 nucleotides read TGCGCCAGCAGCCAAGATACCGTTGGACTGAGGACCGGGAGGTTGTTTTTT.

This clone was recorded only once. The rearrangement links TRBV2 to TRBJ2-1; tentatively, D is TRBD1 or TRBD2 (5 bases each). The CDR3 is 15 residues long. The V gene's germline CDR1 is SNHLY and CDR2 FYNNEI. Trimming took 5 bases from V and 5 from J, leaving 16 bases between them. Here the CDR3 DNA reads TGTGCCAGCAGTACGGGGCCTCAAGCTAACAATGAGCAGTTCTTC. This gives the protein CASSTGPQANNEQFF.

This clone has only a few counts. This CDR3 is also generated by other DNA sequences in the sample. This chain uses TRBV19 with TRBJ1-5; the D gene is possibly TRBD1 (5 bases). The CDR3 is 14 residues long. CDR1 is LNHDA and CDR2 is SQIVND in the germline V gene (reference sequence). Trimming left V 3 bases short and J 4 bases short, with 10 bases between. The CDR3: CASSIRGGNQPQHF. DNA of the CDR3: TGTGCCAGTAGTATCCGGGGGGGTAATCAGCCCCAGCATTTT. Full variable domain (rest looked up from reference TRBV19 and TRBJ1-5): DGGITQSPKYLFRKEGQNVTLSCEQNLNHDAMYWYRQDPGQGLRLIYYSQIVNDFQKGDIAEGYSVSREKKESFPLTVTSAQKNPTAFYLCASSIRGGNQPQHFGDGTRLSIL.

The chain has TRBV4-3 and TRBJ2-2; no definite D call. The CDR3 runs to 13 residues. The germline V gene encodes CDR1 LGHNA and CDR2 YSLEER. Trimming took off 4 bases at V and 6 bases at J, with 9 bases between the two ends. DNA for the CDR3: TGCGCCAGCAGCCTGGGTTCCCCCGGGGAGCTGTTTTTT. Protein: CASSLGSPGELFF.

The chain uses TRBV11-2 and TRBJ1-4; no definite D call. The V end lost 5 bases, the J end lost 0 bases, and 10 bases lay between the germline ends. The CDR3 sequence is 15 residues long. CDR1 and CDR2 (germline): SGHAT, FQNNGV. The CDR3 spells CASSAPATTNEKLFF. CDR3 nucleotide sequence: TGTGCCAGCAGCGCCCCGGCAACAACTAATGAAAAACTGTTTTTT.

The count of this clone is one. This chain connects TRBV6-1 to TRBJ2-1; 7 bases fit TRBD2. CDR1 and CDR2 (germline): MNHNS, SASEGT. The CDR3 consists of 15 residues. Germline trimming cut 2 bases from V and 6 bases from J; bases unmatched to any gene: 7. In DNA form, the CDR3 reads TGTGCCAGCAGTGAATTTGGACTAGTGATCAATGAGCAGTTCTTC. Translated: CASSEFGLVINEQFF.

The rearrangement links TRBV3-1 (or the pseudogene TRBV3-2) to TRBJ2-1, with TRBD2 matching 9 bases. This CDR3 contains 16 residues. The germline V gene encodes CDR1 LGHDT and CDR2 YNNKEL (reference sequence). V dropped 2 bases and J dropped 4; count of bases not matched to a gene: 6. For the CDR3, the DNA is TGTGCCAGCAGCCAACCCCAAGCGGGGGGTTACAATGAGCAGTTCTTC. It yields the protein CASSQPQAGGYNEQFF.

The chain combines TRBV7-9 with TRBJ2-1; 8 bases are shared with TRBD2. CDR3 length: 16 residues. J lost 3 bases, V lost 5 bases, and 9 bases had no gene match. Germline assignment: CDR1 SEHNR and CDR2 FQNEAQ (reference sequence). The CDR3: CASSALIAGLYNEQFF. The CDR3 coding sequence is TGTGCCAGCAGCGCCCTAATAGCGGGGCTCTACAATGAGCAGTTCTTC.

The J gene is TRBJ2-5, the V gene TRBV19; no clear D gene. V was cut by 6 bases and J by 2 bases, with 13 bases left in between. Germline V lookup: CDR1 LNHDA, CDR2 SQIVND (reference sequence). This CDR3 is built from 14 residues. The CDR3: CASRPLGGQETQYF. The CDR3 DNA sequence: TGTGCCAGTAGGCCCCTTGGCGGACAAGAGACCCAGTACTTC. Using reference TRBV19 and TRBJ2-5 for the parts outside the CDR3, the full variable domain is DGGITQSPKYLFRKEGQNVTLSCEQNLNHDAMYWYRQDPGQGLRLIYYSQIVNDFQKGDIAEGYSVSREKKESFPLTVTSAQKNPTAFYLCASRPLGGQETQYFGPGTRLLVL.